The rows below give T cell receptor beta chains drawn from one sample of a study of blood T cell repertoires in COVID-19. Repertoires were generated with immunoSEQ multiplex PCR, while TCRdb's copy carries only in-frame clones and drops some. The sample has about 160,000 clones, roughly 80% seen once. Sequences were obtained from peripheral blood. These receptors all stem from a man in his 60s with acute or convalescent COVID-19. Each CDR3 is given with its conserved first and last residue. D genes are given only for firm matches. The listing skips clone size in some rows; elsewhere it reads once, few, many or a size class.

len: 16; abundance: -; v_gene: TRBV18; j_gene: TRBJ2-2; d_gene: TRBD1; CDR3aa: CASSRQGAADTGELFF; CDR3nt: TGTGCCAGCTCACGTCAGGGGGCGGCGGACACCGGGGAGCTGTTTTTT
len: 16; abundance: many; v_gene: TRBV5-8; j_gene: TRBJ1-2; d_gene: TRBD1; CDR3aa: CASSLLGQGAVGGYTF; CDR3nt: TGTGCCAGCAGCTTGTTGGGTCAGGGGGCGGTAGGTGGCTACACCTTC
len: 13; abundance: -; v_gene: TRBV29-1; j_gene: TRBJ2-5; d_gene: -; CDR3aa: CSVVQGLQETQYF; CDR3nt: TGCAGCGTGGTACAGGGCTTACAAGAGACCCAGTACTTC
len: 17; abundance: -; v_gene: TRBV4-1; j_gene: TRBJ1-2; d_gene: -; CDR3aa: CASSQDSGAGGSGGYTF; CDR3nt: TGCGCCAGCAGCCAAGATTCTGGGGCGGGCGGGAGCGGTGGCTACACCTTC
len: 18; abundance: -; v_gene: TRBV4-1; j_gene: TRBJ1-1; d_gene: TRBD1; CDR3aa: CASSTWDRGRGTNTEAFF; CDR3nt: TGCGCCAGCAGCACCTGGGACAGGGGGCGCGGAACCAACACTGAAGCTTTCTTT
len: 13; abundance: -; v_gene: TRBV2; j_gene: TRBJ2-7; d_gene: TRBD2; CDR3aa: CASSESASGTRDF; CDR3nt: TGTGCCAGCAGTGAATCGGCTAGCGGTACCAGGGACTTC
len: 18; abundance: -; v_gene: TRBV7-3; j_gene: TRBJ1-2; d_gene: -; CDR3aa: CASSSQGTGGQRDYGYTF; CDR3nt: TGTGCCAGCAGCTCCCAGGGGACGGGGGGGCAAAGAGACTATGGCTACACCTTC
len: 13; abundance: -; v_gene: TRBV7-2; j_gene: TRBJ2-5; d_gene: -; CDR3aa: CASSLQIQETQYF; CDR3nt: TGTGCCAGCAGCTTACAGATCCAAGAGACCCAGTACTTC
len: 14; abundance: -; v_gene: TRBV12-5; j_gene: TRBJ1-1; d_gene: -; CDR3aa: CASGLAGANTEAFF; CDR3nt: TGTGCTAGTGGTTTGGCAGGGGCGAACACTGAAGCTTTCTTT
len: 13; abundance: -; v_gene: TRBV30; j_gene: TRBJ1-1; d_gene: -; CDR3aa: CAWLDGLNTEAFF; CDR3nt: TGTGCCTGGCTAGACGGATTGAACACTGAAGCTTTCTTT
len: 20; abundance: -; v_gene: TRBV27; j_gene: TRBJ2-4; d_gene: TRBD2; CDR3aa: CASSPLGRASGAIAKNIQYF; CDR3nt: TGTGCCAGCAGTCCCCTGGGGAGGGCTAGCGGAGCCATAGCCAAAAACATTCAGTACTTC
len: 15; abundance: -; v_gene: TRBV7-2; j_gene: TRBJ1-6; d_gene: -; CDR3aa: CASSPRVISNSPLHF; CDR3nt: TGTGCCAGCAGCCCCAGGGTAATCAGCAATTCACCCCTCCACTTT
len: 14; abundance: -; v_gene: TRBV7-2; j_gene: TRBJ2-7; d_gene: TRBD1; CDR3aa: CASSSGTEFYEQYF; CDR3nt: TGTGCCAGCAGCTCTGGGACAGAGTTCTACGAGCAGTACTTC
len: 14; abundance: -; v_gene: TRBV3-1/TRBV3-2; j_gene: TRBJ1-1; d_gene: -; CDR3aa: CASTGTGGGSEAFF; CDR3nt: TGTGCCAGCACCGGAACGGGGGGGGGCTCTGAAGCTTTCTTT
len: 13; abundance: -; v_gene: TRBV6-1; j_gene: TRBJ1-1; d_gene: -; CDR3aa: CASSETGDTEAFF; CDR3nt: TGTGCCAGCAGTGAAACAGGTGACACTGAAGCTTTCTTT
len: 14; abundance: -; v_gene: TRBV10-3; j_gene: TRBJ1-2; d_gene: -; CDR3aa: CAISDGGEYYGYTF; CDR3nt: TGTGCCATCAGTGATGGGGGGGAGTACTATGGCTACACCTTC
len: 14; abundance: -; v_gene: TRBV9; j_gene: TRBJ1-6; d_gene: TRBD1; CDR3aa: CASSARDSYSPLHF; CDR3nt: TGTGCCAGCAGCGCCCGGGACAGTTATTCACCCCTCCACTTT
len: 16; abundance: -; v_gene: TRBV24-1; j_gene: TRBJ2-3; d_gene: -; CDR3aa: CATSDLAKRGTDTQYF; CDR3nt: TGTGCCACCAGTGATTTAGCAAAGCGGGGCACAGATACGCAGTATTTT
len: 14; abundance: -; v_gene: TRBV5-6; j_gene: TRBJ2-5; d_gene: -; CDR3aa: CASSLGIPRETQYF; CDR3nt: TGTGCCAGCAGCTTGGGTATACCGAGGGAGACCCAGTACTTC
len: 14; abundance: -; v_gene: TRBV6-4; j_gene: TRBJ2-3; d_gene: -; CDR3aa: CASSDSGGTDTQYF; CDR3nt: TGTGCCAGCAGTGACTCAGGGGGCACAGATACGCAGTATTTT
len: 15; abundance: -; v_gene: TRBV18; j_gene: TRBJ2-1; d_gene: -; CDR3aa: CASSVGSGIHNEQFF; CDR3nt: TGTGCCAGCTCAGTTGGGAGCGGTATTCACAATGAGCAGTTCTTC
len: 14; abundance: -; v_gene: TRBV27; j_gene: TRBJ1-2; d_gene: TRBD1; CDR3aa: CASRGDRYNYGYTF; CDR3nt: TGTGCCAGCAGAGGGGACAGATATAACTATGGCTACACCTTC
len: 13; abundance: -; v_gene: TRBV13; j_gene: TRBJ1-1; d_gene: -; CDR3aa: CASSTGSNTEAFF; CDR3nt: TGTGCCAGCAGCACTGGGAGTAACACTGAAGCTTTCTTT
len: 12; abundance: -; v_gene: TRBV29-1; j_gene: TRBJ1-2; d_gene: -; CDR3aa: CSGLGGAYGYTF; CDR3nt: TGCAGCGGCCTAGGGGGGGCGTATGGCTACACCTTC
len: 14; abundance: -; v_gene: TRBV6-5; j_gene: TRBJ1-2; d_gene: TRBD1; CDR3aa: CASSKDRDLFGYTF; CDR3nt: TGTGCCAGCAGCAAGGACAGGGATCTTTTTGGCTACACCTTC
len: 17; abundance: -; v_gene: TRBV5-4; j_gene: TRBJ2-7; d_gene: -; CDR3aa: CASSLDVLWSSPSEQYF; CDR3nt: TGTGCCAGCAGCTTAGATGTGTTGTGGAGTTCTCCCAGCGAGCAGTACTTC
len: 14; abundance: -; v_gene: TRBV6-2/TRBV6-3; j_gene: TRBJ1-2; d_gene: -; CDR3aa: CASSYRGINYGYTF; CDR3nt: TGTGCCAGCAGTTATCGGGGGATAAACTATGGCTACACCTTC
len: 17; abundance: -; v_gene: TRBV5-1; j_gene: TRBJ1-6; d_gene: TRBD1; CDR3aa: CASSTTGGSSYNSPLHF; CDR3nt: TGCGCCAGCAGCACAACAGGGGGGAGCTCCTATAATTCACCCCTCCACTTT
len: 15; abundance: -; v_gene: TRBV7-2; j_gene: TRBJ2-1; d_gene: TRBD2; CDR3aa: CASSPGTRGSLEQFF; CDR3nt: TGTGCCAGCAGCCCCGGGACTAGGGGATCCCTAGAGCAGTTCTTC
len: 15; abundance: -; v_gene: TRBV4-3; j_gene: TRBJ1-1; d_gene: -; CDR3aa: CASSQNRLKNTEAFF; CDR3nt: TGCGCCAGCAGCCAGAATCGACTGAAGAACACTGAAGCTTTCTTT
len: 13; abundance: -; v_gene: TRBV6-5; j_gene: TRBJ1-5; d_gene: -; CDR3aa: CASSPGGFQPQHF; CDR3nt: TGTGCCAGCAGTCCGGGGGGTTTTCAGCCCCAGCATTTT
len: 15; abundance: -; v_gene: TRBV7-2; j_gene: TRBJ2-2; d_gene: TRBD1; CDR3aa: CASTRDRDNTGELFF; CDR3nt: TGTGCCAGCACGAGGGACAGGGATAACACCGGGGAGCTGTTTTTT
len: 14; abundance: few; v_gene: TRBV19; j_gene: TRBJ2-7; d_gene: -; CDR3aa: CASSIVGGVDEQYF; CDR3nt: TGTGCCAGTAGTATAGTTGGAGGGGTGGACGAGCAGTACTTC
len: 15; abundance: -; v_gene: TRBV5-6; j_gene: TRBJ1-1; d_gene: TRBD1; CDR3aa: CASSLLGQRNTEAFF; CDR3nt: TGTGCCAGCAGCCTCTTGGGACAGAGGAACACTGAAGCTTTCTTT
len: 15; abundance: -; v_gene: TRBV11-1; j_gene: TRBJ2-1; d_gene: TRBD1; CDR3aa: CASSASGQHYNEQFF; CDR3nt: TGTGCCAGCAGTGCCTCGGGACAGCACTACAATGAGCAGTTCTTC
len: 14; abundance: once; v_gene: TRBV29-1; j_gene: TRBJ2-7; d_gene: -; CDR3aa: CSVVVRDSSYEQYF; CDR3nt: TGCAGCGTTGTGGTGCGGGACAGCTCCTACGAGCAGTACTTC
len: 15; abundance: -; v_gene: TRBV10-2; j_gene: TRBJ1-1; d_gene: TRBD1; CDR3aa: CASSPGTGLNTEAFF; CDR3nt: TGCGCCAGTTCTCCCGGGACAGGGCTGAACACTGAAGCTTTCTTT
len: 14; abundance: -; v_gene: TRBV6-2/TRBV6-3; j_gene: TRBJ2-7; d_gene: -; CDR3aa: CASSYHPDTPRPIF; CDR3nt: TGTGCCAGCAGTTACCATCCTGACACACCACGTCCCATCTTC
len: 16; abundance: medium-sized; v_gene: TRBV27; j_gene: TRBJ1-5; d_gene: -; CDR3aa: CASSLSAGRLGQPQHF; CDR3nt: TGTGCCAGCAGTTTATCGGCCGGGAGGCTGGGTCAGCCCCAGCATTTT
len: 16; abundance: -; v_gene: TRBV7-9; j_gene: TRBJ1-2; d_gene: TRBD1; CDR3aa: CASSLEQGAIAYGYTF; CDR3nt: TGTGCCAGCAGCTTAGAGCAGGGGGCGATTGCCTATGGCTACACCTTC